These 24 T cell receptor beta chains were all obtained from the same sample, sequenced in a study of T cell responses to AZD1222 COVID-19 vaccine. Method: immunoSEQ multiplex PCR; TCRdb's copy keeps in-frame clones and lacks some. Counted here are around 130,000 clones, roughly 91% occurring once; the ten biggest clones make up approximately 2.5%. Source: peripheral blood, taken on day 0 of AZD1222 vaccination. The receptors here all came from an adult in good health.

The CDR3 reads CASSLRDLPYEQYF. The DNA of the CDR3 is TGTGCCAGCAGCTTGCGGGACTTACCCTACGAGCAGTACTTC. V gene TRBV5-6 combines with J gene TRBJ2-7, with D possibly TRBD2 on 6 matching bases. This CDR3 comprises 14 residues. V was pared by 1 base and J by 2 bases, with 10 bases between. Germline loops: CDR1 SGHDT, CDR2 YYEEEE.

The J gene is TRBJ2-5, the V gene TRBV6-2 or TRBV6-3, with D perhaps TRBD1 or TRBD2 (5 bases each). V shed 1 base and J shed 1 base, with 13 bases lying between them. The germline CDR1 and CDR2 sequences are MNHEY and SVGEGT. The CDR3 has 16 residues. The CDR3 loop is CASSYLNGATQETQYF. The CDR3 DNA sequence: TGTGCCAGCAGTTACTTAAACGGGGCGACCCAAGAGACCCAGTACTTC.

The CDR3 DNA reads as TGCGCCAGCAGCCAAGAGTGGACAGGGATAATAACTGAAGCTTTCTTT. Encoded protein: CASSQEWTGIITEAFF. The genes are TRBV4-1 and TRBJ1-1, with 8 bases identical to TRBD1. V was clipped by 0 bases and J by 5 bases; unmatched bases: 8. The CDR3 has 16 residues. CDR1 and CDR2 (germline): MGHRA, YSYEKL.

This chain joins TRBV3-1 (or the pseudogene TRBV3-2) and TRBJ2-1, with TRBD2 matching over 9 bases. There are 16 residues in the CDR3. The junction had 8 bases not matched to a gene; V was cut back by 4 bases and J by 4 bases. Germline V gene sequence: CDR1 LGHDT, CDR2 YNNKEL (reference sequence). CDR3 bases: TGTGCCAGCAGCCGCGGTGATAGCGGGAGTTACAATGAGCAGTTCTTC. It specifies CASSRGDSGSYNEQFF.

V and J are TRBV3-1 (or the pseudogene TRBV3-2) and TRBJ2-7; no definite D call. CDR3 length: 14 residues. Germline V gene sequence: CDR1 LGHDT, CDR2 YNNKEL (reference sequence). Trimming shortened V by 0 bases and J by 3 bases, and 9 bases separated the two germline ends. CDR3 coding DNA: TGTGCCAGCAGCCAAGATACGGTCGTCTACGAGCAGTACTTC. It yields the protein CASSQDTVVYEQYF.

Worth noting for this clone: The sample has other DNA sequences that encode this CDR3 too. The chain has TRBV19 and TRBJ2-3, with D possibly being TRBD2 (6 bases). V lost 1 base to trimming and J lost 3 bases, with 11 bases between them. Looked up from germline, CDR1 is LNHDA and CDR2 is SQIVND (reference sequence). CDR3 size: 15 residues. CDR3 in amino acids: CASSIGGGSTDTQYF. The CDR3 DNA sequence: TGTGCCAGTAGTATAGGCGGAGGGTCTACAGATACGCAGTATTTT.

The table lists this clone with a count of one. As DNA, the CDR3 is TGTGCCAGCAGTGAAGGCGGGACTAGCGGGATTTTTGAGCAGTTCTTC. Protein: CASSEGGTSGIFEQFF. The chain employs TRBV6-1 and TRBJ2-1; 13 bases agree with TRBD2. The V segment lost 1 base and the J segment 9 bases; nucleotides outside the gene matches: 6. This CDR3 spans 16 amino acids. The germline CDR1 and CDR2 sequences are MNHNS and SASEGT.

The chain links TRBV9 to TRBJ2-3; D is perhaps TRBD2 (5 bases). The CDR3 is 15 residues long. Germline loops: CDR1 SGDLS, CDR2 YYNGEE. V lost 0 bases and J lost 4, with 12 bases in between. The chain's CDR3 is CASSVGTLGPDTQYF. In DNA, the CDR3 is TGTGCCAGCAGCGTAGGGACTCTTGGCCCAGATACGCAGTATTTT.

This chain links TRBV6-6 with TRBJ1-5, with D uncertain. CDR1 MNHNY and CDR2 SVGAGI come from the germline V gene (reference sequence). This CDR3 is 12 amino acids long. The V and J ends lost 4 bases and 10 bases respectively, with 11 bases between them. The CDR3: CASSFADYPQHF. CDR3 DNA sequence: TGTGCCAGCAGTTTCGCCGACTATCCCCAGCATTTT.

CDR3 protein: CASSFFDRRLLSGNTIYF. In DNA, the CDR3 is TGCGCCAGCAGCTTTTTTGATAGACGGCTGCTCTCTGGAAACACCATATATTTT. V is TRBV5-1 and J is TRBJ1-3; D ambiguous. V was shortened by 2 bases and J by 0 bases, with 18 bases between the two germline ends. CDR1 SGHRS and CDR2 YFSETQ come from the germline V gene. The length of the CDR3 is 18 residues.

The chain uses TRBV7-9 and TRBJ2-5; TRBD2 matches 8 bases. The CDR3 runs 15 residues. CDR1 is SEHNR, CDR2 FQNEAQ, per germline (reference sequence). The ends lost 5 bases at V and 4 bases at J; junction bases unmatched: 9. The CDR3 spells CASSHSGSIRETQYF. DNA for the CDR3: TGTGCCAGCAGCCACAGCGGGAGTATTAGAGAGACCCAGTACTTC. The whole variable domain, filled in from reference TRBV7-9 and TRBJ2-5, reads DTGVSQNPRHKITKRGQNVTFRCDPISEHNRLYWYRQTLGQGPEFLTYFQNEAQLEKSRLLSDRFSAERPKGSFSTLEIQRTEQGDSAMYLCASSHSGSIRETQYFGPGTRLLVL.

The chain joins TRBV30 to TRBJ2-6; the D gene is possibly TRBD1 (5 bases). The CDR3 contains 14 residues. With 0 bases removed from V and 6 bases from J, the gap between germline ends came to 9 bases. Germline V gives CDR1 GTSNPN, CDR2 SVGIG (reference sequence). CDR3 loop: CAWSVRGLANVLTF. The CDR3 DNA reads TGTGCCTGGAGTGTAAGGGGATTGGCCAACGTCCTGACTTTC.

V and J are TRBV18 and TRBJ2-7; D perhaps matches TRBD2 (5 bases). Trimming took 3 bases from V and 3 from J, leaving 6 bases between them. The germline V gene encodes CDR1 KGHSH and CDR2 LQKENI. This CDR3 is 12 amino acids long. For the CDR3, the DNA is TGTGCCAGCTCACCTGCGGGCTACGAGCAGTACTTC. It codes for CASSPAGYEQYF.

The chain has TRBV5-6 and TRBJ1-3; D gene unclear. The CDR3 is 16 amino acids. Germline V gene lookup returns CDR1 SGHDT and CDR2 YYEEEE. Trimming cost V 2 bases and J 5 bases, with 17 bases left between them. This CDR3 reads CASSFQQPGRRNTIYF. In DNA, the CDR3 is TGTGCCAGCAGCTTTCAACAGCCCGGTCGAAGAAACACCATATATTTT.

J is TRBJ2-1 and V is TRBV12-3 or TRBV12-4, with TRBD2 identical over 7 bases. The V gene end was trimmed by 5 bases and the J gene end by 7 bases; junction bases not matched to a gene: 5. The CDR3 runs to 13 residues. CDR3: CASSDPGGNEQFF. Written as DNA, the CDR3 is TGTGCCAGCAGTGACCCCGGGGGGAATGAGCAGTTCTTC.

The chain carries TRBV7-9 and TRBJ2-7; unclear D gene. V was cut by 4 bases and J by 6 bases, with 7 bases left in between. Germline V gene data show CDR1 as SEHNR and CDR2 as FQNEAQ (reference sequence). The CDR3 runs to 11 residues. Here the CDR3 reads CASSSRGEQYF. The CDR3 bases are TGTGCCAGCAGCTCTCGCGGCGAGCAGTACTTC.

This chain links TRBV18 with TRBJ2-7; D ambiguous. CDR3 length: 13 residues. Germline V gene sequence: CDR1 KGHSH, CDR2 LQKENI. V lost 0 bases, J lost 6 bases, and 9 bases lay in between. The CDR3 nucleotides are TGTGCCAGCTCACCACCCGATAGTCGCGAGCAGTACTTC. It translates to CASSPPDSREQYF.

The V gene is TRBV5-4, the J gene TRBJ1-1; 7 bases fit TRBD1. The germline V gene encodes CDR1 SGHNT and CDR2 YYREEE (reference sequence). V shed 4 bases, J shed 6 bases, and the junction held 9 bases outside the gene matches. The CDR3 runs 14 residues. CDR3 DNA sequence: TGTGCCAGCAGCGCTTCAGGGGGGAGGGCTGAAGCTTTCTTT. Protein product: CASSASGGRAEAFF.

The chain combines TRBV7-8 with TRBJ1-1; weak D call: TRBD1 (6 bases). The length of the CDR3 is 18 residues. Germline loops: CDR1 SGHVS, CDR2 FQNEAQ. The V end lost 5 bases, the J end lost 4 bases, and 26 bases lay between the germline ends. This chain's CDR3 is CASSRTKTTGFQGTEAFF. The CDR3 nucleotides are TGTGCCAGCAGCCGCACCAAAACCACAGGGTTTCAGGGCACTGAAGCTTTCTTT.

Written as DNA, the CDR3 is TGTGCCAGCAGCCTCAGGGGAACTAACTATGGCTACACCTTC. Protein product: CASSLRGTNYGYTF. The chain links TRBV7-8 to TRBJ1-2; D may be TRBD1 (6 bases). This CDR3 spans 14 amino acids. CDR1 and CDR2 from the germline V gene are SGHVS and FQNEAQ. V was cut by 5 bases and J by 0 bases, with 10 bases left in between. The whole variable domain, remainder taken from reference TRBV7-8 and TRBJ1-2, is GAGVSQSPRYKVAKRGQDVALRCDPISGHVSLFWYQQALGQGPEFLTYFQNEAQLDKSGLPSDRFFAERPEGSVSTLKIQRTQQEDSAVYLCASSLRGTNYGYTFGSGTRLTVV.

The V and J genes are TRBV19 and TRBJ2-1; 9 nucleotides line up with TRBD2. The CDR3 has 15 amino acids. V dropped 3 bases and J dropped 2; count of bases not matched to a gene: 2. The V gene's germline CDR1 is LNHDA and CDR2 SQIVND (reference sequence). Here the CDR3 DNA reads TGTGCCAGTAGTATTAGGACTAGCGCCTACAATGAGCAGTTCTTC. Protein product: CASSIRTSAYNEQFF.

The gene calls are TRBV25-1 and TRBJ1-6, with 8 bases fitting TRBD1. Trimming took 5 bases from V and 0 from J; bases not matched to a gene: 6. Germline CDR1 is MGHDK and CDR2 is SYGVNS. This CDR3 comprises 17 residues. Here the CDR3 DNA reads TGTGCCAGCAGTCCCACAGGGGGTAGCTCCTATAATTCACCCCTCCACTTT. Protein product: CASSPTGGSSYNSPLHF.

The chain carries TRBV19 and TRBJ1-6, with 11 bases fitting TRBD1. V shed 7 bases and J 8 bases; nucleotides not matched to a gene: 4. Germline V gives CDR1 LNHDA, CDR2 SQIVND (reference sequence). The CDR3 is made up of 14 amino acids. DNA for the CDR3: TGTGCCAGTACCGGACAGGGGGCGGATTCACCCCTCCACTTT. It yields the protein CASTGQGADSPLHF.

V usage is TRBV7-2 and J usage is TRBJ1-2, with 7 nucleotides matching TRBD1. The germline CDR1 and CDR2 sequences are SGHTA and FQGNSA. CDR3 size: 13 residues. J lost 5 bases, V lost 5 bases, and 5 bases had no gene match. The CDR3 nucleotides read TGTGCCAGCAGCGCGGGACAGCTATATGGCTACACCTTC. This sequence encodes CASSAGQLYGYTF.